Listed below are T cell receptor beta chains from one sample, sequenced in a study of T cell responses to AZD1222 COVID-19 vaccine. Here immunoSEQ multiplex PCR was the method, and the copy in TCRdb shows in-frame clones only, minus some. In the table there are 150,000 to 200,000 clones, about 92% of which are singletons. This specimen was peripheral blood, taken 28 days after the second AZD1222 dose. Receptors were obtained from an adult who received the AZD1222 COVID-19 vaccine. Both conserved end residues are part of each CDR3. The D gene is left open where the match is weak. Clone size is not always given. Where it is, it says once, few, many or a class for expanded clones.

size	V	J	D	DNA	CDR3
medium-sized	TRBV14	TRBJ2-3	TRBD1	TGTGCCAGCTCATCTGACAGGGGGCATGTAGATACGCAGTATTTT	CASSSDRGHVDTQYF
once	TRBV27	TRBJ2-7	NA	TGTGCCAGCAGCCCAGAGCCAACAGGCTCCTACGAGCGGTACTTC	CASSPEPTGSYERYF
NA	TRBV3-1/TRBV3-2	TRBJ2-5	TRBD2	TGTGCCAGCAGCTTTCGACAGGGCCCTAGCGGGGGGACCCAGTACTTC	CASSFRQGPSGGTQYF
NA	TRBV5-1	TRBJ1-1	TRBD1	TGCGCCAGCAGACCGGGACAGGGGCCCACTGAAGCTTTCTTT	CASRPGQGPTEAFF
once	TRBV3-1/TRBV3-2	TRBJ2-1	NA	TGTGCCAGCAGCCTCGGACGCTCCTACAATGAGCAGTTCTTC	CASSLGRSYNEQFF
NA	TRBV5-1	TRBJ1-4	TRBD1	TGCGCCAGCAGCTTGCCGGGACAGGGTAACGAAAAACTGTTTTTT	CASSLPGQGNEKLFF
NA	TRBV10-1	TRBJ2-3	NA	TGCGCCAGCAGTCGAGAGGATACGCAGTATTTT	CASSREDTQYF
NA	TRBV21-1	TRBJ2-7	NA	TGTGCCAGCAGGGCGGGAGGGCCGAAGGAGCAGTACTTC	CASRAGGPKEQYF
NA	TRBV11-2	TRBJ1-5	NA	TGTGCCAGCAGCTTAGGAACGGATCAGCCCCAGCATTTT	CASSLGTDQPQHF
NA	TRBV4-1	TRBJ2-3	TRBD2	TGCGCCTCGGGCCTAGCGGGGGTGATAGATACGCAGTATTTT	CASGLAGVIDTQYF
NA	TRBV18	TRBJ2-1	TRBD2	TGTGCCAGCTCACCACCCATCGGGAGGGCCCGGGACAATGAGCAGTTCTTC	CASSPPIGRARDNEQFF
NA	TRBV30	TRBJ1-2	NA	TGTGCCTGGAGTCTACTCTATGGCTACACCTTC	CAWSLLYGYTF
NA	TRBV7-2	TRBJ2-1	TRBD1	TGTGCCAGCAGGGACAGGGTATTGAATGAGCAGTTCTTC	CASRDRVLNEQFF
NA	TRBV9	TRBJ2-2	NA	TGTGCCAGCAGCGCCCGGAGCTTTGAAGAGCTGTTTTTT	CASSARSFEELFF
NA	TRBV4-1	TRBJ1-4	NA	TGCGCCAGCAGCCAAGATCGGGGGGAGGCAACTAATGAAAAACTGTTTTTT	CASSQDRGEATNEKLFF
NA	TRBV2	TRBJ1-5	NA	TGTGCCAGCAGTGGTCAGGCTCTTAGCAATCAGCCCCAGCATTTT	CASSGQALSNQPQHF
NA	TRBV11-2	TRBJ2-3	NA	TGTGCCAGCAGTTATGGGTGGGGGGCAGATACGCAGTATTTT	CASSYGWGADTQYF
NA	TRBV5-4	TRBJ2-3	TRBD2	TGTGCCAGCAGCGGACTAGCGGGAGTTTCGGCAGATACGCAGTATTTT	CASSGLAGVSADTQYF
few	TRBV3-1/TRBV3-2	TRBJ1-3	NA	TGTGCCAGCAGCCACCTAGGGGGGCCAGGCTCTGGAAACACCATATATTTT	CASSHLGGPGSGNTIYF
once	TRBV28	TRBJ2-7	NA	TGTGCCAGCACCACACGAGCGTTCTACGAGCAGTACTTC	CASTTRAFYEQYF
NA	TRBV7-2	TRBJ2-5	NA	TGTGCCAGCAGCTTAGCGGCTAACCAAGAGACCCAGTACTTC	CASSLAANQETQYF
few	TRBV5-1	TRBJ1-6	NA	TGCGCCAGCAGCTTGGACAGGAGCTCGTATAATTCACCCCTCCACTTT	CASSLDRSSYNSPLHF
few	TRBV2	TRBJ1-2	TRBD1	TGTGCCAGCAGGGACACAGGGGGGATCGGCTACACCTTC	CASRDTGGIGYTF
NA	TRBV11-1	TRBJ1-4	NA	TGTGCCAGCAGCTTCGACAGTAGGGAAAAACTGTTTTTT	CASSFDSREKLFF
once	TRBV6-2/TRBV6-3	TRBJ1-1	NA	TGTGCCAGCAGCCCCCCGGGGGGGCTCTCTACCACTGAAGCTTTCTTT	CASSPPGGLSTTEAFF
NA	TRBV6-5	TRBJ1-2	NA	TGTGCCAGCAGTTCCTCGGGGTATGGCTACACCTTC	CASSSSGYGYTF
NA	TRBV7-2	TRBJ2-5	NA	TGTGCCAGCAGCTTAGCGGACTCCCCGGCCCAGTACTTC	CASSLADSPAQYF
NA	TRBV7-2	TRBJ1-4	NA	TGTGCCAGCAGCATTACGGGAGGGATTGAAAAACTGTTTTTT	CASSITGGIEKLFF